The subject of this entry is one T cell receptor (beta chain). CDR1 is SGHVS and CDR2 is FQNEAQ in the germline V gene. The CDR3 spans 16 residues. Trimming cost V 5 bases and J 5 bases, with 18 bases left between them. Profiling relied on immunoSEQ multiplex PCR, and the TCRdb table lists in-frame clones only, not all of them. Seen here are about 240,000 clones, roughly 80% observed once, and the top ten hold roughly 8%. The data were taken from a study of blood T cell repertoires in COVID-19. Material for sequencing was peripheral blood. The rearrangement joins TRBV7-8 to TRBJ1-4; weak D call: TRBD1 (6 bases). The source is a woman of 80 years or more with COVID-19, enrolled during active disease. The CDR3 DNA reads TGTGCCAGCAGCGAACCCAGACAGGTTCTCAATGAAAAACTGTTTTTT. It translates to CASSEPRQVLNEKLFF.